Following are 21 T cell receptor beta chains from one sample sequenced in a study of T cell responses to AZD1222 COVID-19 vaccine. Clones were sequenced by immunoSEQ multiplex PCR, and TCRdb holds only the in-frame ones, with some missing. The sample records some 150,000 clones, under 95% being singletons. Sequencing used peripheral blood, obtained on day 0 of AZD1222 vaccination. These receptors all come from an adult in good health.

V usage is TRBV5-5 and J usage is TRBJ1-1; perhaps TRBD1 as D (5 bases). The CDR3 loop spans 14 amino acids. Trimming left V 3 bases short and J 5 bases short, with 14 bases between. Per the germline V gene, CDR1 is SGHKS and CDR2 is YYEKEE (reference sequence). This chain's CDR3 is CASSWDSSRTEAFF. The CDR3 DNA sequence: TGTGCCAGCAGCTGGGACTCGTCTCGGACTGAAGCTTTCTTT. Combining the CDR3 with reference TRBV5-5 and TRBJ1-1 gives the whole variable domain DAGVTQSPTHLIKTRGQQVTLRCSPISGHKSVSWYQQVLGQGPQFIFQYYEKEERGRGNFPDRFSARQFPNYSSELNVNALLLGDSALYLCASSWDSSRTEAFFGQGTRLTVV.

This chain uses TRBV18 with TRBJ1-1, with D perhaps TRBD1 (5 bases). Between the trimmed V and J ends, which lost 1 base and 1 base, there was a span of 7 bases. Germline V lookup: CDR1 KGHSH, CDR2 LQKENI. This CDR3 has 14 residues. CDR3 nucleotide sequence: TGTGCCAGCTCACCACAGGGACCGAACACTGAAGCTTTCTTT. Translation: CASSPQGPNTEAFF.

This clone was seen only a few times. This chain links TRBV30 with TRBJ1-1; TRBD1 agrees at 7 bases. V gave up 2 bases and J gave up 1 base; unmatched junction bases: 4. The CDR3 covers 14 residues. Germline V gene data show CDR1 as GTSNPN and CDR2 as SVGIG (reference sequence). This CDR3 reads CAWSIGTENTEAFF. The CDR3 nucleotides read TGTGCCTGGAGTATTGGGACAGAGAACACTGAAGCTTTCTTT.

V and J are TRBV6-4 and TRBJ2-5; D ambiguous. The length of the CDR3 is 13 residues. V was clipped by 6 bases and J by 4 bases, with 12 bases between them. Germline assignment: CDR1 MRHNA and CDR2 SNTAGT. CDR3 nucleotides: TGTGCCAGCAGCACAGCTTGGGGAGAGACCCAGTACTTC. This gives the protein CASSTAWGETQYF.

This chain links TRBV6-1 with TRBJ1-1, with D uncertain. Germline CDR1 and CDR2: MNHNS and SASEGT. V shed 3 bases and J shed 6 bases, with 14 bases lying between them. This CDR3 comprises 14 residues. The CDR3 here is CASSEPPPGAEAFF. DNA for the CDR3: TGTGCCAGCAGTGAGCCCCCACCCGGAGCTGAAGCTTTCTTT.

This chain connects TRBV7-3 to TRBJ2-3; a possible D gene is TRBD2 (5 bases). V dropped 5 bases and J dropped 3 bases, with 12 bases sitting between them. The germline V gene encodes CDR1 SGHTA and CDR2 FQGTGA. The CDR3 sequence is 14 residues long. CDR3 protein: CASSPNRETDTQYF. The CDR3 nucleotides are TGTGCCAGCAGCCCTAACCGGGAAACAGATACGCAGTATTTT.

The chain recombines TRBV25-1 with TRBJ1-2; D may be TRBD1 (6 bases). CDR3 size: 12 residues. CDR1 is MGHDK, CDR2 SYGVNS, per germline. Trimming took 7 bases from V and 4 from J, leaving 10 bases between them. The CDR3 DNA follows: TGTGCCAGCAACCGGGACACCTATGGCTACACCTTC. This sequence encodes CASNRDTYGYTF.

The chain uses TRBV19 and TRBJ2-1; 10 nucleotides match TRBD1. Germline loops: CDR1 LNHDA, CDR2 SQIVND (reference sequence). This CDR3 has 14 amino acids. The V segment lost 11 bases and the J segment 6 bases; nucleotides outside the gene matches: 10. The chain's CDR3 is CASRGTGVVNEQFF. The CDR3 region has the DNA TGTGCCTCACGTGGGACAGGGGTTGTCAATGAGCAGTTCTTC. Full variable domain (missing parts from reference TRBV19 and TRBJ2-1): DGGITQSPKYLFRKEGQNVTLSCEQNLNHDAMYWYRQDPGQGLRLIYYSQIVNDFQKGDIAEGYSVSREKKESFPLTVTSAQKNPTAFYLCASRGTGVVNEQFFGPGTRLTVL.

The V gene is TRBV2, the J gene TRBJ2-5, with 11 bases aligning to TRBD2. The CDR3 contains 16 residues. V was pared by 5 bases and J by 1 base, with 6 bases of the junction left unmatched. Germline loops: CDR1 SNHLY, CDR2 FYNNEI. The CDR3 region is CASSPRLAGSQETQYF. CDR3 bases: TGTGCCAGCAGTCCTAGACTAGCGGGAAGCCAAGAGACCCAGTACTTC. The complete variable domain, with remaining parts taken from reference TRBV2 and TRBJ2-5, reads EPEVTQTPSHQVTQMGQEVILRCVPISNHLYFYWYRQILGQKVEFLVSFYNNEISEKSEIFDDQFSVERPDGSNFTLKIRSTKLEDSAMYFCASSPRLAGSQETQYFGPGTRLLVL.

This clone was recorded once. CDR3 region: CASSVSGGGGYGYTF. The DNA for the CDR3 is TGTGCCAGCAGCGTTTCCGGCGGGGGTGGATATGGCTACACCTTC. The chain has TRBV9 and TRBJ1-2, with D tentatively TRBD1 (5 bases). V gave up 2 bases and J gave up 5 bases, with 16 bases separating them. CDR1 SGDLS and CDR2 YYNGEE come from the germline V gene. There are 15 residues in the CDR3.

CDR3 DNA: TGTGCCAGCAGTTTACAGGGTCGCACTGAAGCTTTCTTT. Residues: CASSLQGRTEAFF. The chain links TRBV12-3 or TRBV12-4 to TRBJ1-1; TRBD1 is a possible D gene (5 bases). The CDR3 covers 13 residues. V was pared by 2 bases and J by 4 bases, with 8 bases between.

This clone has more than one count but fewer than ten. V and J are TRBV10-3 and TRBJ2-1; tentative D call: TRBD2 (5 bases). CDR1 is ENHRY and CDR2 is SYGVKD in the germline V gene. The ends were cut back, 0 bases at V and 3 bases at J, with 15 bases in the middle. The CDR3 sequence is 17 residues long. CDR3 sequence reads: CAISESISREGYNEQFF. The CDR3 DNA follows: TGTGCCATCAGTGAGTCGATTTCTCGAGAGGGCTACAATGAGCAGTTCTTC.

The rearrangement links TRBV27 to TRBJ2-1; 8 nucleotides align to TRBD1. Germline CDR1 reads MNHEY; CDR2 reads SMNVEV (reference sequence). This CDR3 comprises 15 residues. Losses at the gene ends were 6 bases for V and 9 bases for J; bases not matched to a gene: 13. The CDR3 DNA follows: TGTGCCAGCAGACTGACAGGGGCTCTTAACTCTGAGCAGTTCTTC. Translation: CASRLTGALNSEQFF.

The chain employs TRBV9 and TRBJ2-3; D gene unclear. V dropped 1 base and J dropped 5 bases, with 5 bases sitting between them. Looked up from germline, CDR1 is SGDLS and CDR2 is YYNGEE. CDR3 length: 12 amino acids. As DNA, the CDR3 is TGTGCCAGCAGCGTATCGGGAGATACGCAGTATTTT. Its protein product is CASSVSGDTQYF.

The sample holds one count of this clone. The chain recombines TRBV2 with TRBJ2-7, with D perhaps TRBD1 (5 bases). The V gene's germline CDR1 is SNHLY and CDR2 FYNNEI. CDR3 length equals 13 residues. The V end was cut by 5 bases, the J end by 2 bases, with 10 bases between. The CDR3 sequence: CASSRTPAYEQYF. The CDR3 nucleotides are TGTGCCAGCAGTCGGACACCCGCCTACGAGCAGTACTTC.

The rearrangement joins TRBV5-1 to TRBJ2-3; D might be TRBD1 or TRBD2, each matching 5 bases. This CDR3 spans 13 amino acids. CDR1 and CDR2 from the germline V gene are SGHRS and YFSETQ. Trimming stripped 4 bases from V and 1 base from J, with 7 bases between. The CDR3 sequence: CASSRGGTDTQYF. In nucleotides, the CDR3 is TGCGCCAGCAGCCGAGGGGGCACAGATACGCAGTATTTT.

The rearrangement joins TRBV11-2 to TRBJ1-1; a weak D match, TRBD1 (6 bases). The CDR3 has 14 amino acids. Trimming cost V 5 bases and J 4 bases, with 14 bases left between them. Per germline, CDR1 SGHAT and CDR2 FQNNGV. The CDR3 DNA sequence: TGTGCCAGCAGCCTTGGGGGGCTGGCCACTGAAGCTTTCTTT. Translation: CASSLGGLATEAFF. The whole variable domain, remainder taken from reference TRBV11-2 and TRBJ1-1, is EAGVAQSPRYKIIEKRQSVAFWCNPISGHATLYWYQQILGQGPKLLIQFQNNGVVDDSQLPKDRFSAERLKGVDSTLKIQPAKLEDSAVYLCASSLGGLATEAFFGQGTRLTVV.

As DNA, the CDR3 is TGTGCCAGCTTACAACAGGGTTGGGTGAACACTGAAGCTTTCTTT. It translates to CASLQQGWVNTEAFF. This chain connects TRBV5-8 to TRBJ1-1; D might be TRBD1 (6 bases). The CDR3 length is 15 residues. Germline CDR1 reads SGHTS; CDR2 reads YDEGEE. The V gene lost 7 bases and the J gene lost 0 bases, with 16 bases spanning the gap. Filled out from reference TRBV5-8 and TRBJ1-1, the complete variable domain reads EAGVTQSPTHLIKTRGQQATLRCSPISGHTSVYWYQQALGLGLQFLLWYDEGEERNRGNFPPRFSGRQFPNYSSELNVNALELEDSALYLCASLQQGWVNTEAFFGQGTRLTVV.

The V and J genes are TRBV9 and TRBJ2-7; D perhaps matches TRBD1 (6 bases). V lost 4 bases, J lost 1 base, and 18 bases lay in between. Germline V gene lookup returns CDR1 SGDLS and CDR2 YYNGEE. This CDR3 is 16 amino acids long. The CDR3 reads CASSRQEGRGSYEQYF. The CDR3, as DNA: TGTGCCAGCAGCCGGCAAGAGGGCAGGGGATCCTACGAGCAGTACTTC.

The gene calls are TRBV27 and TRBJ2-6; TRBD2 matches 7 bases. Germline CDR1 reads MNHEY; CDR2 reads SMNVEV (reference sequence). V lost 6 bases and J lost 1; bases outside the gene matches: 6. This CDR3 region has 16 residues. The CDR3 DNA follows: TGTGCCAGCAGCTCGCTCGGGGGGTCTGGGGCCAACGTCCTGACTTTC. Translated: CASSSLGGSGANVLTF.

This chain connects TRBV10-3 to TRBJ1-1; D uncertain. The germline V gene encodes CDR1 ENHRY and CDR2 SYGVKD. The CDR3 totals 12 residues. V was cut by 5 bases and J by 0 bases, with 4 bases left in between. CDR3 loop: CAISNLNTEAFF. CDR3 nucleotide sequence: TGTGCCATCAGTAATTTGAACACTGAAGCTTTCTTT.